A single sample gave rise to the 12 T cell receptor beta chains below, sequenced in a study of cytomegalovirus exposure and HLA in healthy donors. With 60 Vbeta and 13 Jbeta primers, the PCR was carried out. The assay was immunoSEQ multiplex PCR, and TCRdb's table has in-frame clones only and misses some. This table holds tens of thousands of clones, about 81% found once. Sequencing was done on a sample of PBMCs. Receptors were obtained from a human donor in good health.

The rearrangement joins TRBV19 to TRBJ2-2; perhaps TRBD2 as D (5 bases). CDR1 and CDR2 (germline): LNHDA, SQIVND (reference sequence). This CDR3 region has 14 residues. For the CDR3, the DNA is TGTGCTTCCTCGAGGGCCGCGGCGGCCGGGGAGCTGTTTTTT. Translated, it gives CASSRAAAAGELFF.

This chain links TRBV7-2 with TRBJ1-1; 8 nucleotides align to TRBD1. The CDR3 has 14 amino acids. Trimming took 4 bases from V and 5 from J; bases not matched to a gene: 6. The V gene's germline CDR1 is SGHTA and CDR2 FQGNSA. The CDR3: CASSSTGAKTEAFF. The CDR3 coding sequence is TGTGCCAGCAGCTCGACAGGGGCGAAAACTGAAGCTTTCTTT.

In this sample, this clone turned up a few times. The chain carries TRBV7-6 and TRBJ2-5; 12 bases line up with TRBD1. The CDR3 runs to 16 residues. J gave up 5 bases and V 2 bases, and 6 bases lay outside the gene matches. CDR1 is SGHVS, CDR2 FNYEAQ, per germline. This chain's CDR3 is CASSLSGQGATETQYF. In DNA form, the CDR3 reads TGTGCCAGCAGCTTATCGGGACAGGGGGCTACGGAGACCCAGTACTTC.

This chain joins TRBV6-1 and TRBJ2-3; D gene unclear. CDR1 is MNHNS, CDR2 SASEGT, per germline. This CDR3 is built from 14 residues. The V and J ends lost 4 bases and 3 bases respectively, with 11 bases between them. The CDR3 bases are TGTGCCAGCAGTGGAGTCGTCCTGACAGATACGCAGTATTTT. As protein: CASSGVVLTDTQYF.

For this clone: Other nucleotide sequences from this sample produce the same CDR3. This sequence joins TRBV19 and TRBJ2-1; 12 nucleotides align to TRBD2. This CDR3 is built from 15 residues. With 3 bases clipped from V and 5 bases from J, the junction kept 2 bases outside the gene matches. From germline, CDR1 is LNHDA and CDR2 SQIVND (reference sequence). The CDR3 nucleotides read TGTGCCAGTAGTATCGGACTAGCGGGAAACAATGAGCAGTTCTTC. Protein sequence: CASSIGLAGNNEQFF.

This chain connects TRBV7-2 to TRBJ1-2; D possibly corresponds to TRBD1 (5 bases). The germline gives CDR1 SGHTA, CDR2 FQGNSA. V lost 1 base to trimming and J lost 0 bases, with 12 bases between them. The CDR3 has 16 amino acids. The CDR3 coding sequence is TGTGCCAGCAGCTTAGTAGGGGTTGAGGCTAACTATGGCTACACCTTC. The encoded protein is CASSLVGVEANYGYTF. The whole variable domain, remainder taken from reference TRBV7-2 and TRBJ1-2, is GAGVSQSPSNKVTEKGKDVELRCDPISGHTALYWYRQSLGQGLEFLIYFQGNSAPDKSGLPSDRFSAERTGGSVSTLTIQRTQQEDSAVYLCASSLVGVEANYGYTFGSGTRLTVV.

This clone appeared a few times. This chain links TRBV6-1 with TRBJ1-2; 8 nucleotides match TRBD1. The germline gives CDR1 MNHNS, CDR2 SASEGT. CDR3 size: 13 residues. V shed 8 bases and J 3 bases; nucleotides not matched to a gene: 5. The CDR3 DNA sequence: TGTGCCAGCCGCGGACAGGGATACTATGGCTACACCTTC. It codes for CASRGQGYYGYTF.

This clone was observed a handful of times. No conserved phenylalanine or tryptophan ends this CDR3, so it is likely a read error. The DNA is omitted, as the CDR3 cannot be located on it reliably, and the CDR3 follows TCRdb's listing. The chain combines TRBV7-9 with TRBJ1-4. The CDR3 is 8 amino acids long, termini counted. The germline V gene encodes CDR1 SEHNR and CDR2 FQNEAQ (reference sequence). The CDR3 sequence: CASSFPFL.

The chain has TRBV7-6 and TRBJ2-5; 7 bases fit TRBD1. Per germline, CDR1 SGHVS and CDR2 FNYEAQ. The trim removed 4 bases at V and 1 base at J, leaving 9 bases unmatched. The CDR3 contains 16 residues. The CDR3 sequence is CASSSTGQAIQETQYF. CDR3 DNA: TGTGCCAGCAGCTCGACCGGACAGGCGATCCAAGAGACCCAGTACTTC.

The V gene is TRBV10-1, the J gene TRBJ2-1; TRBD2 matches 7 bases. Germline V lookup: CDR1 WNHNN, CDR2 SYGVQD (reference sequence). CDR3 length: 16 amino acids. V gave up 0 bases and J gave up 2 bases; unmatched junction bases: 4. DNA of the CDR3: TGCGCCAGCAGTGAGTCGCAACTAGCGCCCTACAATGAGCAGTTCTTC. It is translated as CASSESQLAPYNEQFF.

J is TRBJ1-5 and V is TRBV10-3; 8 bases map to TRBD1. Per the germline V gene, CDR1 is ENHRY and CDR2 is SYGVKD. Trimming removed 5 bases from V and 3 bases from J; junction bases left unmatched: 3. The CDR3 is 14 amino acids. The CDR3 nucleotides read TGTGCCATCAGTTTACAGGGGGACAATCAGCCCCAGCATTTT. This gives the protein CAISLQGDNQPQHF.

The chain couples TRBV10-3 to TRBJ2-7; D call uncertain. The CDR3 contains 13 residues. V was clipped by 1 base and J by 6 bases, with 10 bases between them. Germline lookup yields CDR1 ENHRY and CDR2 SYGVKD. CDR3 nucleotides: TGTGCCATCAGTGAGTTCCCTGTCGGCGAGCAGTACTTC. It codes for CAISEFPVGEQYF.